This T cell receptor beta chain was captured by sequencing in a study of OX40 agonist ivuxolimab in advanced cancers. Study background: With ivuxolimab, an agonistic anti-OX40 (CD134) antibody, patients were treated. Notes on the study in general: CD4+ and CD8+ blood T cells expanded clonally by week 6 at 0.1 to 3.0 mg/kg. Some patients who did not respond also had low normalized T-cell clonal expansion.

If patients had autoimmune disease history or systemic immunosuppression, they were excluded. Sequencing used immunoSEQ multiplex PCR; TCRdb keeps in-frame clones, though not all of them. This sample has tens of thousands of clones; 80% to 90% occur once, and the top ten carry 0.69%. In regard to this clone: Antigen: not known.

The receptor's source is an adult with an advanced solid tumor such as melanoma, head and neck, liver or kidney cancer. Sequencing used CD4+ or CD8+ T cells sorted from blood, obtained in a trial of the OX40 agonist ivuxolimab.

The CDR3 DNA sequence: TGTGCCAGTAGTTACCGGGACAGGGCGACCGGGGAGCTGTTTTTT. It translates to CASSYRDRATGELFF. The gene calls are TRBV19 and TRBJ2-2, with 9 bases matching TRBD1. V was clipped by 5 bases and J by 5 bases; unmatched bases: 6. This CDR3 spans 15 amino acids. CDR1 is LNHDA and CDR2 is SQIVND in the germline V gene (reference sequence).